Sequencing of this T cell receptor beta chain was carried out in a study of blood T cell repertoires in COVID-19. Across the whole study: The origin of the acute and convalescent COVID-19 samples was the United States, Italy and Spain.

Per the germline V gene, CDR1 is SSHAT and CDR2 is FNYEAQ (reference sequence). The junction had 10 bases not matched to a gene; V was cut back by 5 bases and J by 7 bases. CDR3 length: 14 residues. The protocol was immunoSEQ multiplex PCR, while the TCRdb copy is restricted to in-frame clones and leaves out a portion. The sample has 200,000 to 300,000 clones, around nine tenths seen once; the top ten hold almost 2%. The V call is TRBV7-7, the J call TRBJ2-5; 7 bases map to TRBD2. Source material: peripheral blood. This sequence was found in a man aged 30 to 45 with active or convalescent COVID-19. The CDR3 DNA follows: TGTGCCAGCAGCCCAGTCTCTAGCGGAGCGACCCAGTACTTC. It yields the protein CASSPVSSGATQYF.